Following are 13 T cell receptor beta chains from one sample sequenced in a study of metastatic and nonmetastatic thyroid tumors. TCRdb ran MiXCR on the PCR reads. The sample has tens of thousands of clones; 17% are singletons. Thyroid surgery was performed in patients who had received no treatment beforehand. Sequencing was done on a sample of tumor tissue. These receptors were obtained from a female donor with papillary thyroid cancer or a benign thyroid nodule (not recorded which). Some clones in this sample may be carry-over from other donors' samples.

This clone was recorded a few times. A read error may produce the germline difference seen at one junction end. V gene TRBV6-2 or TRBV6-3 combines with J gene TRBJ2-1; tentative D call: TRBD2 (6 bases). CDR3 size: 15 residues. Germline loops: CDR1 MNHEY, CDR2 SVGEGT. CDR3 bases: TGTGCCAGCAGTACGGTGACTAGTTCCTACAATGAGCAGTTCTTT. Translating gives CASSTVTSSYNEQFF.

This clone was found many times. The rearrangement uses TRBV30 and TRBJ2-1; D is undetermined. The V and J ends lost 7 bases and 5 bases respectively, with 15 bases between them. Germline loops: CDR1 GTSNPN, CDR2 SVGIG (reference sequence). The CDR3 has 13 residues. The CDR3 loop reads CAFERSMDNEQFF. In nucleotides, the CDR3 is TGTGCCTTCGAAAGGTCCATGGACAATGAGCAGTTCTTC.

This clone was found many times. The CDR3 sequence is CASNPTGPDTQYF. The DNA for the CDR3 is TGCGCCAGCAACCCTACCGGACCGGATACGCAGTATTTT. The chain joins TRBV10-2 to TRBJ2-3; D is uncertain. V shed 7 bases and J shed 6 bases, with 14 bases lying between them. Germline values: CDR1 WSHSY, CDR2 SAAADI. The CDR3 extends over 13 amino acids.

In this sample, this clone turned up a few times. Relative to the germline gene, one junction end is altered; a read error may explain this. Other DNA sequences in this specimen translate into the identical CDR3. This chain connects TRBV14 to TRBJ1-1, with a weak D call TRBD1 (6 bases). This CDR3 comprises 20 residues. CDR1 is SGHDN and CDR2 is FVKESK in the germline V gene. CDR3 in DNA: TGCGCCAGCAGCCAAGAGTTTAATAGGTTCGGACAGCCATTGAACACTGAAGCTTTCTTT. This translates into CASSQEFNRFGQPLNTEAFF.

This rearrangement joins TRBV29-1 to TRBJ2-7; 7 nucleotides align to TRBD2. In germline, CDR1 is SQVTM, CDR2 ANQGSEA. This CDR3 spans 12 amino acids. Trimming cost V 4 bases and J 6 bases; bases outside gene matches: 6. The CDR3 is CSVGAAGAEQYF. In nucleotides, the CDR3 is TGCAGCGTTGGAGCCGCGGGAGCCGAGCAGTACTTC.

Many counts were recorded for this clone. V and J are TRBV27 and TRBJ2-7; possible D gene TRBD2, 5 bases. Trimming stripped 1 base from V and 5 bases from J, with 9 bases between. Germline V gene sequence: CDR1 MNHEY, CDR2 SMNVEV (reference sequence). The CDR3 has 13 residues. The CDR3 DNA reads as TGTGCCAGCAGTTTATGGGCCGGGGACGAGCAGTACTTC. Amino acids: CASSLWAGDEQYF.

This clone was seen at least ten times. The chain recombines TRBV7-6 with TRBJ2-1; D remains ambiguous. Germline values: CDR1 SGHVS, CDR2 FNYEAQ. V gave up 3 bases and J gave up 0 bases, with 6 bases separating them. The CDR3 length is 14 residues. CDR3 coding DNA: TGTGCCAGCAGCTTGCTGTGCTCCTACAATGAGCAGTTCTTC. Translated: CASSLLCSYNEQFF.

This clone has a count of ten or more. The genes are TRBV28 and TRBJ1-2, with 7 bases fitting TRBD1. Trimming at V came to 6 bases and at J to 4 bases, leaving 8 bases not matched to a gene. This CDR3 contains 14 residues. Per the germline V gene, CDR1 is MDHEN and CDR2 is SYDVKM. The CDR3 reads CASSMLDRTYGYTF. DNA for the CDR3: TGTGCCAGCAGCATGTTGGACAGGACCTATGGCTACACCTTC.

As to this clone: A read error may account for a junction end that differs from germline. The V gene is TRBV5-1, the J gene TRBJ1-1; possible D gene TRBD1, 5 bases. Germline V lookup: CDR1 SGHRS, CDR2 YFSETQ. The length of the CDR3 is 15 residues. CDR3 amino acids: CASSLEAVLGTEALF. In DNA, the CDR3 is TGCGCCAGCAGCTTGGAGGCAGTACTGGGGACTGAAGCTTTATTT.

This sequence joins TRBV5-1 and TRBJ1-3; a weak D match, TRBD1 (5 bases). The CDR3 runs to 15 residues. The V end was cut by 4 bases, the J end by 3 bases, with 14 bases between. Germline loops: CDR1 SGHRS, CDR2 YFSETQ. CDR3 in DNA: TGCGCCAGCAGCCCGGGACCCGGAAATGGAAACACCATATATTTT. Translation: CASSPGPGNGNTIYF.

As to this clone: Other DNA sequences from this sample encode an identical CDR3 as well. CDR3 protein: CASSLGETSVNEQYF. CDR3 DNA sequence: TGTGCCAGCAGCTTAGGTGAGACTAGCGTTAACGAGCAGTACTTC. J is TRBJ2-7 and V is TRBV5-8, with 8 bases lining up with TRBD2. The CDR3 length is 15 residues. The germline V gene encodes CDR1 SGHTS and CDR2 YDEGEE. Unmatched junction bases numbered 9, after V lost 2 bases and J lost 5 bases.

This clone was seen many times. V gene TRBV2 combines with J gene TRBJ2-1; the D is unclear. The CDR3 runs to 12 residues. Trimming pared 2 bases from V and 11 bases from J, leaving 10 bases between. CDR1 is SNHLY, CDR2 FYNNEI, per germline. As DNA, the CDR3 is TGTGCCAGCAGTGAAAGACGAAAAAAGCAGTTCTTC. It is translated as CASSERRKKQFF.

This clone was seen at least ten times. The junction departs from the called germline gene at one end, perhaps through a read error. This chain uses TRBV24-1 with TRBJ2-7, with D maybe TRBD1 (6 bases). This CDR3 is built from 14 residues. In germline, CDR1 is KGHDR, CDR2 SFDVKD. This chain's CDR3 is CAASDLTGHYEQYF. For the CDR3, the DNA is TGTGCCGCCAGTGATTTGACAGGTCACTACGAGCAGTACTTC.